Below, one T cell receptor beta chain is given with its context. Its target is not known. Both 60 Vbeta primers and 13 Jbeta primers went into the PCR. TCRdb's table, derived via immunoSEQ multiplex PCR, lists solely in-frame clones and lacks some. The data show over 110,000 clones, 65% to 85% seen once. The entry originates in a study of cytomegalovirus exposure and HLA in healthy donors. Study-level background: The Caucasian-associated ancestry cluster held 65% to 90% of roughly 400 genotyped donors. Study-level points and caveats: Later analysis revealed greater clonal expansion in HLA-associated TCR beta chains than in equally common others. From TCR beta sequences, most subjects' HLA-A and HLA-B alleles were reportedly predicted accurately. According to a later analysis, donors in an Asian-associated ancestry cluster reportedly had fewer N-insertions than the 666-donor mean.

The CDR3 extends over 14 amino acids. Trimming took 3 bases from V and 2 from J; bases not matched to a gene: 6. Germline lookup yields CDR1 SQVTM and CDR2 ANQGSEA. V usage is TRBV29-1 and J usage is TRBJ1-1; TRBD1 matches at 7 bases. What was sequenced was PBMCs. The TCR comes from a male donor in good health and CMV-seronegative. CDR3 DNA sequence: TGCAGCGTTGACCTGGACAGGCCCAACACTGAAGCTTTCTTT. Translated: CSVDLDRPNTEAFF. Filled out from reference TRBV29-1 and TRBJ1-1, the complete variable domain reads SAVISQKPSRDICQRGTSLTIQCQVDSQVTMMFWYRQQPGQSLTLIATANQGSEATYESGFVIDKFPISRPNLTFSTLTVSNMSPEDSSIYLCSVDLDRPNTEAFFGQGTRLTVV.